This T cell receptor beta chain derives from a study of cytomegalovirus exposure and HLA in healthy donors. In the PCR, 60 Vbeta and 13 Jbeta primers were used. The method was immunoSEQ multiplex PCR; TCRdb's version includes in-frame clones alone and lacks a portion of them. The data show approximately 150,000 clones, around 75% seen once. After removal of 6 bases from V and 8 bases from J, the junction contained 10 bases not matched to a gene. CDR3 length: 15 residues. CDR1 SEHNR and CDR2 FQNEAQ come from the germline V gene (reference sequence). The clonotype originates from a man aged 18 to 30 in good health and CMV-seropositive. The rearrangement joins TRBV7-9 to TRBJ2-2; TRBD2 matches 9 bases. Sample: PBMCs. The CDR3 sequence: CASSSSGAPLGELFF. The CDR3 region has the DNA TGTGCCAGCAGTTCTAGCGGGGCCCCCCTGGGGGAGCTGTTTTTT.